The text below deals with one TCR beta chain. Germline V gene lookup returns CDR1 SGHRS and CDR2 YFSETQ. Trimming stripped 4 bases from V and 0 bases from J, with 23 bases between. The CDR3 is 20 amino acids. The sample belongs to a study of identical twins. A single record per CDR3 protein comes from TCRdb applying MiXCR to the 5' RACE reads. This table has roughly 700,000 distinct CDR3 sequences, around 8.6% appearing once. This sample also belongs to another study, concerning yellow fever vaccine responses in identical twins.

The sequencing sample was made of PBMCs. This clonotype was obtained from a young woman in good health. This rearrangement joins TRBV5-1 to TRBJ2-6, with TRBD2 as a possible D gene (6 bases). CDR3 coding DNA: TGCGCCAGCAGCGTGCGGGACGGATCTCTTGGGTACTCTGGGGCCAACGTCCTGACTTTC. Translated, it gives CASSVRDGSLGYSGANVLTF.